The clone carrying this T cell receptor beta chain was seen a handful of times. The antigen is unknown. Cyclophosphamide on days +3 and +4 followed busulfan-fludarabine conditioning and a marrow graft. This entry comes from a study of T cells after posttransplantation cyclophosphamide. Overall study findings and caveats: TRB clonality was highly associated with recipient CMV seropositivity and reactivation. Tissue-infiltrating T cells from skin or gut overlapped little with blood T cells. Later post-transplant blood repertoires were often dominated by donor CD8+ memory clones.

TCRdb's copy holds only in-frame clones and misses some; the assay was immunoSEQ multiplex PCR. The sample includes some 19,000 clones, 65% to 75% seen only once; the top ten take around 25%. Trimming removed 1 base from V and 7 bases from J; junction bases left unmatched: 15. CDR3 size: 17 residues. Looked up from germline, CDR1 is SGHVS and CDR2 is FNYEAQ. The clonotype originates from a male patient aged 30 to 40 who received an allogeneic stem cell transplant from a related donor, was CMV-positive, and had acute GVHD only. The T cells may come from the graft donor. J is TRBJ1-2 and V is TRBV7-6; TRBD1 aligns across 7 bases. The specimen comprised PBMCs, sampled after an allogeneic stem cell transplant with post-transplant cyclophosphamide. This CDR3 reads CASSLEPPDRALGGYTF. As DNA, the CDR3 is TGTGCCAGCAGCTTAGAGCCCCCTGACAGGGCCCTGGGTGGCTACACCTTC.